What follows is one T cell receptor (beta chain) and its context. Methods used by the authors: Scientists estimated how many nucleated cells there were by amplifying reference gene primers. The method was immunoSEQ multiplex PCR; TCRdb's version includes in-frame clones alone and lacks a portion of them. Clonal size and the V and J genes are those of that table, whereas D and trimming came from the DNA. The sample has 30,000 to 40,000 clones, 90% seen once. The germline CDR1 and CDR2 sequences are WSHSY and SAAADI. This CDR3 spans 16 amino acids. The ends were cut back, 2 bases at V and 0 bases at J, with 11 bases in the middle. These data belong to a study of blood T cell repertoires in COVID-19. For the study at large: The United States, Italy and Spain provided the acute and convalescent COVID-19 samples.

The receptor was derived from a man in his 60s with active or convalescent COVID-19. Sequences were obtained from peripheral blood. The chain combines TRBV10-2 with TRBJ2-1; D not resolved. The CDR3 DNA reads TGCGCCAGCAGTGAGCCGACTGGCAGCTCCTACAATGAGCAGTTCTTC. It specifies CASSEPTGSSYNEQFF.